The 10 T cell receptor beta chains given below trace back to one sample, sequenced in a study of T cells in Graves' hyperthyroidism and ophthalmopathy. Amplified regions were TCR beta CDR3 sequences from RNA transcripts. When the TCR CDR3 underwent first-round RT-PCR, the HTBI primer set was used. TCRdb re-analysed the multiplex PCR reads in MiXCR, keeping a single row per CDR3 protein. The sample carries approximately 300,000 distinct CDR3 sequences, over 15% recorded once. Sequenced input: blood. The receptors shown here come from a woman aged 55-70 years with Graves' ophthalmopathy.

This clonotype was seen many times. V and J are TRBV11-2 and TRBJ2-7; 8 bases are shared with TRBD1. The germline gives CDR1 SGHAT, CDR2 FQNNGV. The CDR3 totals 15 residues. V was clipped by 0 bases and J by 3 bases; unmatched bases: 4. CDR3 protein: CASSLEFDRGYEQYF. The CDR3 DNA reads TGTGCCAGCAGCTTAGAGTTTGACAGGGGCTACGAGCAGTACTTC.

The CDR3 here is CASSRQGGDQPQHF. In DNA, the CDR3 is TGTGCCAGCAGCCGACAGGGGGGGGATCAGCCCCAGCATTTT. This chain uses TRBV2 with TRBJ1-5, with 9 positions matching TRBD1. Per germline, CDR1 SNHLY and CDR2 FYNNEI. CDR3 length: 14 residues. With V trimmed by 6 bases and J by 5 bases, 5 bases remained unmatched.

Ten or more counts support this clonotype. V and J are TRBV5-1 and TRBJ2-5, with 8 bases aligning to TRBD1. The trim removed 3 bases at V and 2 bases at J, leaving 12 bases unmatched. Germline V gene sequence: CDR1 SGHRS, CDR2 YFSETQ. This CDR3 is 17 amino acids long. The CDR3 is CASSSGQVNFKQETQYF. In DNA, the CDR3 is TGCGCCAGCAGCTCGGGACAGGTTAATTTTAAACAAGAGACCCAGTACTTC.

A remark on this clonotype: A much larger clone differs by one base, so this may be a read error. The chain couples TRBV11-2 to TRBJ1-4; maybe TRBD1 (6 bases). The germline gives CDR1 SGHAT, CDR2 FQNNGV. This CDR3 has 11 amino acids. The CDR3 nucleotides are TGTGCCAGCAGCACGACAGGAAAACTGTCTTTT. It specifies CASSTTGKLSF.

Comments on this clonotype: One end of the junction is discordant with germline, which a read error may explain. The chain employs TRBV5-1 and TRBJ1-1, with 9 bases identical to TRBD1. The CDR3 totals 14 residues. Germline V lookup: CDR1 SGHRS, CDR2 YFSETQ. CDR3 in amino acids: CASSLQGANTGAFF. In nucleotides, the CDR3 is TGCGCCAGCAGCCTACAGGGGGCAAACACTGGAGCTTTCTTT. Using reference TRBV5-1 and TRBJ1-1 for the parts outside the CDR3, the full variable domain is KAGVTQTPRYLIKTRGQQVTLSCSPISGHRSVSWYQQTPGQGLQFLFEYFSETQRNKGNFPGRFSGRQFSNSRSEMNVSTLELGDSALYLCASSLQGANTGAFFGQGTRLTVV.

The sample holds many counts of this clonotype. CDR3 loop: CSATGPYGYTF. CDR3 DNA sequence: TGCAGTGCCACAGGGCCCTATGGCTACACCTTC. This chain connects TRBV20-1 to TRBJ1-2, with D possibly being TRBD1 (6 bases). Germline lookup yields CDR1 DFQATT and CDR2 SNEGSKA (reference sequence). CDR3 length: 11 residues. The germline V and J ends were trimmed by 6 bases and 4 bases, with 9 bases remaining between them.

V gene TRBV7-2 combines with J gene TRBJ2-5; D possibly corresponds to TRBD1 (5 bases). The germline gives CDR1 SGHTA, CDR2 FQGNSA. The V and J ends lost 4 bases and 2 bases respectively, with 17 bases between them. The CDR3 sequence is 16 residues long. The CDR3 DNA reads as TGTGCCAGCAGCTCCTCTAGGGGTATGGTGCAAGAGACCCAGTACTTC. Translated: CASSSSRGMVQETQYF. The full variable domain, with the rest looked up from reference TRBV7-2 and TRBJ2-5, is GAGVSQSPSNKVTEKGKDVELRCDPISGHTALYWYRQSLGQGLEFLIYFQGNSAPDKSGLPSDRFSAERTGGSVSTLTIQRTQQEDSAVYLCASSSSRGMVQETQYFGPGTRLLVL.

This clonotype was seen a handful of times. The chain carries TRBV9 and TRBJ2-5; D uncertain. The CDR3 contains 14 residues. CDR1 and CDR2 (germline): SGDLS, YYNGEE. V was pared by 0 bases and J by 2 bases, with 8 bases between. The CDR3 DNA reads TGTGCCAGCAGCGTAGGGGCCTTACAAGAGACCCAGTACTTC. It encodes CASSVGALQETQYF.

For this clonotype: It is unclear where the CDR3 begins or ends on the DNA, so no DNA is shown, and the CDR3 is as TCRdb lists it. This sequence joins TRBV10-3 and TRBJ2-2; no DNA check was done on the table's D call, TRBD1. The germline V gene has CDR1 ENHRY and CDR2 SYGVKD. The CDR3 has 23 residues if both end residues are counted. The CDR3 reads CAIRGGRSNEQFFGPGTGGELFF.

This clonotype was counted ten times or more. The gene calls are TRBV18 and TRBJ1-5; the D gene is possibly TRBD1 (5 bases). This CDR3 region has 15 residues. Germline-derived CDR1 and CDR2 are KGHSH and LQKENI. V was cut by 2 bases and J by 1 base, with 9 bases left in between. CDR3 in amino acids: CASSPGGTSNQPQHF. CDR3 sequence (DNA): TGTGCCAGCTCACCAGGGGGTACAAGCAATCAGCCCCAGCATTTT.